This entry describes one T cell receptor beta chain. CDR1 SGDLS and CDR2 YYNGEE come from the germline V gene. V was pared by 3 bases and J by 3 bases, with 8 bases of the junction left unmatched. The CDR3 is 16 amino acids. The repertoire was sequenced with immunoSEQ multiplex PCR; TCRdb's copy has only in-frame clones and lacks some. The sample contains about 410,000 clones, around nine tenths of which appear only once. The record originates from a study of blood T cell repertoires in COVID-19. V usage is TRBV9 and J usage is TRBJ2-1; TRBD2 matches 8 bases. This TCR derives from a woman aged 25-40 years who had recovered from COVID-19. The sample was PBMCs or T cells enriched from blood (not recorded which). The CDR3 bases are TGTGCCAGCAGCGGAGGTAGCGGGAAAGTCTACAATGAGCAGTTCTTC. Residues: CASSGGSGKVYNEQFF. Combining the CDR3 with reference TRBV9 and TRBJ2-1 gives the whole variable domain DSGVTQTPKHLITATGQRVTLRCSPRSGDLSVYWYQQSLDQGLQFLIQYYNGEERAKGNILERFSAQQFPDLHSELNLSSLELGDSALYFCASSGGSGKVYNEQFFGPGTRLTVL.